These T cell receptor beta chains were read from a single sample in a study of naive CD8 T cells in extremely preterm neonates. The table came from immunoSEQ multiplex PCR; TCRdb's copy has only in-frame clones and leaves some out. The profile shows 7,000 to 9,000 clones, roughly 98% of them singletons. The sequencing sample was made of naive CD8+ T cells from blood. The receptors shown here come from a human donor in good health. Each CDR3 is given with its conserved first and last residue. A D gene is named only where the DNA matches it firmly. Expanded clones are given a class, and other clones once, few, many or no size at all.

cdr3_aa cdr3_nt clone_size j_call v_call d_call
CASSLAGTGGNQPQHF TGTGCCAGCAGCTTGGCCGGGACAGGGGGCAATCAGCCCCAGCATTTT NA TRBJ1-5 TRBV7-8 TRBD1
CASSDYNEQYF TGTGCCAGCAGTGACTATAACGAGCAGTACTTC NA TRBJ2-7 TRBV6-1 NA
CASSLGGGGQFF TGTGCCAGCAGCCTCGGGGGGGGAGGGCAGTTCTTC NA TRBJ2-1 TRBV14 TRBD2
CASSSREGSGGDLREQFF TGTGCCAGCAGCAGCCGAGAGGGGAGCGGGGGGGATCTCCGTGAGCAGTTCTTC NA TRBJ2-1 TRBV9 TRBD2
CAISESGARGTGELFF TGTGCCATCAGTGAGTCTGGGGCGCGAGGCACCGGGGAGCTGTTTTTT NA TRBJ2-2 TRBV10-3 NA
CASSPGLAGGVSYNEQFF TGTGCTAGCAGCCCCGGACTAGCGGGGGGGGTTTCCTACAATGAGCAGTTCTTC NA TRBJ2-1 TRBV7-7 TRBD2
CASSMGASGYTF TGTGCCAGTAGTATGGGGGCTTCGGGGTACACCTTC NA TRBJ1-2 TRBV19 NA
CALLVRGELFF TGTGCTTTACTGGTTCGTGGGGAGCTGTTTTTT NA TRBJ2-2 TRBV19 NA
CSLEGSMNTEAFF TGCAGCCTGGAGGGTTCGATGAACACTGAAGCTTTCTTT NA TRBJ1-1 TRBV29-1 NA
CASSPRDRRYTDTQYF TGTGCCAGCAGCCCCCGGGACAGGCGATACACAGATACGCAGTATTTT NA TRBJ2-3 TRBV9 TRBD1
CASSEYNRGTEAFF TGTGCCAGCAGTGAATACAACAGGGGCACTGAAGCTTTCTTT NA TRBJ1-1 TRBV25-1 TRBD1
CASSQGGGQTYEQYF TGCGCCAGCAGCCAAGGGGGGGGACAAACCTACGAGCAGTACTTC NA TRBJ2-7 TRBV4-1 NA
CASSPQYRTGGRQPQHF TGTGCCAGCAGTCCCCAATATCGGACAGGGGGAAGGCAGCCCCAGCATTTT NA TRBJ1-5 TRBV27 TRBD1
CASSLESGVYNEQFF TGTGCCAGCAGCTTAGAGAGCGGGGTCTACAATGAGCAGTTCTTC NA TRBJ2-1 TRBV7-3 TRBD2
CASSFRAGAGDEQYF TGTGCCAGCAGCTTCCGCGCAGGGGCCGGGGACGAGCAGTACTTC NA TRBJ2-7 TRBV11-3 NA
CASRTGTNNEQYF TGTGCCAGTCGGACCGGGACAAACAACGAGCAGTACTTC NA TRBJ2-7 TRBV6-6 NA
CASSRRGLSVEQYF TGTGCCAGCAGCCGACGGGGATTGAGTGTCGAGCAGTACTTC NA TRBJ2-7 TRBV5-4 NA
CAWSGLSGNTIYF TGTGCCTGGAGCGGGTTGTCTGGAAACACCATATATTTT NA TRBJ1-3 TRBV30 NA
CASSLGLAGSYNEQFF TGCGCCAGCAGCTTGGGACTAGCGGGATCCTACAATGAGCAGTTCTTC NA TRBJ2-1 TRBV5-1 TRBD2
CASSVHPGNTEAFF TGTGCCAGCAGCGTTCACCCGGGGAACACTGAAGCTTTCTTT NA TRBJ1-1 TRBV9 NA
CASSFGGYSNQPQHF TGTGCCAGCAGCTTCGGGGGATATAGCAATCAGCCCCAGCATTTT once TRBJ1-5 TRBV13 NA
CASSIGQGAYEQYF TGTGCCAGTAGTATCGGACAGGGGGCCTACGAGCAGTACTTC NA TRBJ2-7 TRBV19 TRBD1
CASSPGTANYEQYF TGTGCCAGCAGCCCCGGGACAGCTAACTACGAGCAGTACTTC NA TRBJ2-7 TRBV5-4 TRBD1
CASSYPEGNTEAFF TGTGCCAGCAGTTACCCCGAGGGTAACACTGAAGCTTTCTTT NA TRBJ1-1 TRBV6-6 NA
CASSIGGGYTDTQYF TGTGCCAGTAGTATCGGCGGGGGGTACACAGATACGCAGTATTTT NA TRBJ2-3 TRBV19 TRBD2
CASSSPGQGAYEQYF TGTGCCAGCAGCTCCCCCGGGCAGGGGGCCTACGAGCAGTACTTC NA TRBJ2-7 TRBV7-6 TRBD1
CAVSGGRGRDYGYTF TGTGCCGTTTCAGGCGGGAGGGGGCGCGACTATGGCTACACCTTC once TRBJ1-2 TRBV10-3 TRBD1
CATIEGATEAFF TGTGCCACCATAGAGGGTGCCACTGAAGCTTTCTTT NA TRBJ1-1 TRBV19 NA